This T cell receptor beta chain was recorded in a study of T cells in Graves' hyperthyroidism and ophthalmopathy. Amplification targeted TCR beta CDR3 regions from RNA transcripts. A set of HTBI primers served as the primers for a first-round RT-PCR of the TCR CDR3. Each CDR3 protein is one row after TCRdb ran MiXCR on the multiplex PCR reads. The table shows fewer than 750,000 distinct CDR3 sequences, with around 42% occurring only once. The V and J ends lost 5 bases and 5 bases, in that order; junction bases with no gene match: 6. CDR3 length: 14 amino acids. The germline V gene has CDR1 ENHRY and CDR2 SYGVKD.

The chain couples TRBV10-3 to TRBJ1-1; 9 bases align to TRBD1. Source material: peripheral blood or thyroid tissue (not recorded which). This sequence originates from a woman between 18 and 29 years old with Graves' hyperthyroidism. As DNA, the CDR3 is TGTGCCATCAGTACGGGACAGGGTAGGACTGAAGCTTTCTTT. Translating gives CAISTGQGRTEAFF.